Given below is one T cell receptor beta chain in context. As yet, its antigen is unknown. The sample originates from a study of shared clonotypes between healthy human individuals. Study as a whole: Each donor's CD8 memory used one plate, CD8 naive two, each CD4 subset three. Study-wide results and caveats: The naive CD4 repertoires of several donors were compared, and around 5.1% of clonotypes were shared.

Naive CD8 isolation took CD45RO-negative cells positively selected for CCR7 and excluded terminally differentiated effector memory CD45RA+ cells. The germline CDR1 and CDR2 sequences are ENHRY and SYGVKD. This CDR3 comprises 15 residues. V was trimmed by 3 bases and J by 5 bases, leaving 13 bases between them. In the study's own analysis: Filtering was not the same, since immunoSEQ gave junction-only sequences without quality scores. TCRdb's table, derived via immunoSEQ multiplex PCR, lists solely in-frame clones and lacks some. The V and J calls and the clone size are those of that table, but D and trimming were determined from the DNA. Of around 2.1 million clones listed, under 95% are singletons.

The chain links TRBV10-3 to TRBJ2-2; a possible D gene is TRBD2 (5 bases). The clonotype was recovered from a man between 18 and 29 years old in good health. Some clones in this sample may be carry-over from other donors' samples. Sequencing was carried out using naive CD8+ T cells from PBMCs. DNA of the CDR3: TGTGCCATCAGTGATCTCGTCGGGGTGACCGGGGAGCTGTTTTTT. This encodes CAISDLVGVTGELFF.